These 22 T cell receptor beta chains share one sample of origin, sequenced in a study of Ad26.COV2.S vaccination and SARS-CoV-2 variants. Treatment reported: over 15 received Ad26.COV2.S at low or high dose, single or two shots; about 5 received placebo; per-sample allocation not given. Samples were taken on day 63 after the first vaccine or placebo injection. Measured with immunoSEQ multiplex PCR; TCRdb has only the in-frame clones, and not every one. The data hold around 450,000 clones, with 85% to 90% observed a single time. The specimen comprised peripheral blood, sampled in a trial of Ad26.COV2.S vaccine versus placebo. These receptors were taken from a person between 18 and 65 years old who received the Ad26.COV2.S COVID-19 vaccine or a placebo.

J is TRBJ2-3 and V is TRBV6-2 or TRBV6-3; tentatively, D is TRBD2 (6 bases). V lost 2 bases and J 4 bases, leaving 19 bases between the germline ends. Germline CDR1 and CDR2: MNHEY and SVGEGT. The CDR3 length is 17 residues. The CDR3 DNA reads as TGTGCCAGCAGTTACAGGTTCGGTGGCGGCGGGGCAGATACGCAGTATTTT. Translated, it gives CASSYRFGGGGADTQYF.

This clone was counted between two and nine times. The rearrangement joins TRBV5-4 to TRBJ2-7; a weak D match, TRBD1 (6 bases). Germline CDR1 and CDR2: SGHNT and YYREEE (reference sequence). Trimming removed 6 bases at V and 6 bases at J, with 16 bases between. The CDR3 length is 13 residues. CDR3 protein: CASKEGRGLEQYF. In DNA form, the CDR3 reads TGTGCCAGCAAAGAGGGCAGGGGTCTCGAGCAGTACTTC.

The chain has TRBV7-6 and TRBJ2-7; possibly TRBD1 for D (7 bases). Trimming cost V 3 bases and J 0 bases, with 12 bases left between them. The germline V gene encodes CDR1 SGHVS and CDR2 FNYEAQ. The length of the CDR3 is 15 residues. CDR3 sequence (DNA): TGTGCCAGCAGCTTGGAGGGGGCGCCCTCCTACGAGCAGTACTTC. This codes for CASSLEGAPSYEQYF.

The chain employs TRBV19 and TRBJ1-2; TRBD1 aligns across 8 bases. Germline-derived CDR1 and CDR2 are LNHDA and SQIVND (reference sequence). The CDR3 is made up of 13 amino acids. V dropped 3 bases and J dropped 6; count of bases not matched to a gene: 3. The CDR3 DNA reads TGTGCCAGTAGTATGGGACAGGCGGATGGCTACACCTTC. Protein: CASSMGQADGYTF.

The genes are TRBV7-2 and TRBJ2-3; no reliable D call. This CDR3 is built from 15 residues. The V and J ends lost 1 base and 6 bases respectively, with 14 bases between them. Germline-derived CDR1 and CDR2 are SGHTA and FQGNSA. The CDR3 region has the DNA TGTGCCAGCAGCTTAGTAATCAGTATCTTGGATACGCAGTATTTT. Protein product: CASSLVISILDTQYF. The whole variable domain, remainder taken from reference TRBV7-2 and TRBJ2-3, is GAGVSQSPSNKVTEKGKDVELRCDPISGHTALYWYRQSLGQGLEFLIYFQGNSAPDKSGLPSDRFSAERTGGSVSTLTIQRTQQEDSAVYLCASSLVISILDTQYFGPGTRLTVL.

This chain joins TRBV7-2 and TRBJ1-4; the D is unclear. CDR3 length equals 13 residues. The V and J ends lost 3 bases and 8 bases respectively, with 10 bases between them. The germline CDR1 and CDR2 sequences are SGHTA and FQGNSA. Written as DNA, the CDR3 is TGTGCCAGCAGCTTCGGACCGGGGGAAAAACTGTTTTTT. It encodes CASSFGPGEKLFF.

The J gene is TRBJ2-5, the V gene TRBV7-7, with D possibly TRBD1 on 5 matching bases. The CDR3 sequence is 13 residues long. From germline, CDR1 is SSHAT and CDR2 FNYEAQ (reference sequence). V dropped 5 bases and J dropped 2 bases, with 9 bases sitting between them. The CDR3 protein is CASSLDRQETQYF. For the CDR3, the DNA is TGTGCCAGCAGCCTCGACAGACAAGAGACCCAGTACTTC.

This chain links TRBV27 with TRBJ2-7; TRBD1 matches 11 bases. This CDR3 is built from 14 residues. Looked up from germline, CDR1 is MNHEY and CDR2 is SMNVEV (reference sequence). With 8 bases clipped from V and 1 base from J, the junction kept 4 bases outside the gene matches. The CDR3 is CASAGQGVSYEQYF. The CDR3 DNA reads TGTGCCAGCGCGGGACAGGGGGTTTCCTACGAGCAGTACTTC.

The J gene is TRBJ2-5, the V gene TRBV4-1, with 8 bases aligning to TRBD1. This CDR3 contains 17 residues. V lost 3 bases to trimming and J lost 4 bases; unmatched junction nucleotides: 13. The germline gives CDR1 MGHRA, CDR2 YSYEKL. The CDR3 bases are TGCGCCAGCAGCCAGATGGGGTCAGGGGGCACGGGAGAGACCCAGTACTTC. Protein sequence: CASSQMGSGGTGETQYF.

As to this clone: Other nucleotide sequences in the sample specify the same CDR3. The rearrangement joins TRBV5-1 to TRBJ2-2; D call uncertain. Trimming cost V 0 bases and J 1 base, with 4 bases left between them. This CDR3 has 14 amino acids. Germline V gene lookup returns CDR1 SGHRS and CDR2 YFSETQ. For the CDR3, the DNA is TGCGCCAGCAGCTTGGAGCGGAACACCGGGGAGCTGTTTTTT. This gives the protein CASSLERNTGELFF.

V gene TRBV6-5 combines with J gene TRBJ2-3; D is possibly TRBD1 or TRBD2 (5 bases each). Trimming stripped 7 bases from V and 3 bases from J, with 8 bases between. The germline CDR1 and CDR2 sequences are MNHEY and SVGAGI. This CDR3 spans 12 amino acids. CDR3 loop: CASMWGTDTQYF. The CDR3 DNA sequence: TGTGCCAGCATGTGGGGGACAGATACGCAGTATTTT.

This clone was seen more than once but under ten times. The gene calls are TRBV7-3 and TRBJ2-5, with TRBD2 matching 8 bases. Unmatched junction bases numbered 6, after V lost 5 bases and J lost 1 base. This CDR3 spans 15 amino acids. Germline CDR1 SGHTA, CDR2 FQGTGA. The CDR3 nucleotides are TGTGCCAGCAGCGCATATAGCGGGACCCAAGAGACCCAGTACTTC. Amino acid sequence: CASSAYSGTQETQYF.

V usage is TRBV7-8 and J usage is TRBJ1-2, with TRBD1 as a possible D gene (5 bases). V lost 6 bases and J 6 bases, leaving 17 bases between the germline ends. Germline CDR1 is SGHVS and CDR2 is FQNEAQ. The CDR3 has 14 amino acids. The CDR3 sequence is CASRRGGESDGYTF. The CDR3 DNA is TGTGCCAGCAGACGAGGAGGGGAGTCGGATGGCTACACCTTC.

This CDR3 reads CASINRGSLHF. CDR3 DNA sequence: TGTGCCAGCATCAACCGGGGATCCCTCCACTTT. The chain has TRBV6-5 and TRBJ1-6, with no clear D. Germline V CDR1 and CDR2: MNHEY, SVGAGI. V lost 7 bases to trimming and J lost 14 bases, with 12 bases between them. This CDR3 contains 11 residues.

This chain links TRBV9 with TRBJ1-1; a possible D gene is TRBD1 (5 bases). Germline loops: CDR1 SGDLS, CDR2 YYNGEE. Trimming removed 6 bases from V and 3 bases from J, with 15 bases in between. The CDR3 has 14 residues. DNA for the CDR3: TGTGCCAGCACCGGATCCGGAGGGGACACTGAAGCTTTCTTT. This sequence encodes CASTGSGGDTEAFF.

The V call is TRBV4-3, the J call TRBJ2-3, with D perhaps TRBD1 or TRBD2 (5 bases each). V was clipped by 0 bases and J by 3 bases, with 10 bases between them. Germline V CDR1 and CDR2: LGHNA, YSLEER. The CDR3 contains 15 residues. CDR3 sequence (DNA): TGCGCCAGCAGCCAAGAAGGGACCCGGACAGATACGCAGTATTTT. This sequence encodes CASSQEGTRTDTQYF.

The J gene is TRBJ2-3, the V gene TRBV6-2 or TRBV6-3; D is unclear. V gave up 5 bases and J gave up 0 bases, with 12 bases separating them. In germline, CDR1 is MNHEY, CDR2 SVGEGT. The length of the CDR3 is 15 residues. In DNA form, the CDR3 reads TGTGCCAGCAGTGATAGGCAGACTAGCACAGATACGCAGTATTTT. Protein: CASSDRQTSTDTQYF.

The chain combines TRBV14 with TRBJ1-1, with D maybe TRBD1 (5 bases). Germline values: CDR1 SGHDN, CDR2 FVKESK. V gave up 1 base and J gave up 5 bases, with 8 bases separating them. The CDR3 extends over 13 amino acids. CDR3 coding DNA: TGTGCCAGCAGCCAAGTCGGGGGGACTGAAGCTTTCTTT. Amino acid sequence: CASSQVGGTEAFF.

The chain employs TRBV9 and TRBJ2-7, with D tentatively TRBD2 (5 bases). The CDR3 loop spans 13 amino acids. CDR1 is SGDLS, CDR2 YYNGEE, per germline. V was clipped by 1 base and J by 6 bases, with 11 bases between them. The CDR3 reads CASSVLASSEQYF. CDR3 bases: TGTGCCAGCAGCGTATTGGCTAGCTCCGAGCAGTACTTC.

The V and J genes are TRBV24-1 and TRBJ1-5, with D maybe TRBD1 (6 bases). Germline CDR1 KGHDR, CDR2 SFDVKD. The CDR3 loop spans 14 amino acids. V was shortened by 4 bases and J by 5 bases, with 11 bases between the two germline ends. CDR3 nucleotide sequence: TGTGCCACCAGTGAGAGCAGGGGAGATCAGCCCCAGCATTTT. This gives the protein CATSESRGDQPQHF.

This rearrangement joins TRBV4-1 to TRBJ1-2; D possibly corresponds to TRBD1 (5 bases). V lost 1 base, J lost 4 bases, and 10 bases lay in between. CDR3 length equals 14 residues. CDR1 is MGHRA and CDR2 is YSYEKL in the germline V gene. In DNA form, the CDR3 reads TGCGCCAGCAGCCAAGTAGGGGCGGGCTATGGCTACACCTTC. Translating gives CASSQVGAGYGYTF.

J is TRBJ2-5 and V is TRBV6-5, with D hard to call. The CDR3 totals 15 residues. Germline values: CDR1 MNHEY, CDR2 SVGAGI. V was pared by 8 bases and J by 2 bases, with 18 bases between. The CDR3 DNA is TGTGCCAGCCGGGTTTTGCCCGCATTACAAGAGACCCAGTACTTC. Protein product: CASRVLPALQETQYF.